This TCR beta chain was captured in a study of spatial heterogeneity in lung cancer. The study's findings and limits: Counts of expanded alpha and beta TCRs within tumors tracked the tumor nonsynonymous mutation count. Of the expanded TCRs, ubiquitous and regional counts tracked the counts of ubiquitous and regional nonsynonymous mutations, respectively.

This CDR3 has 15 residues. With 3 bases removed from V and 6 bases from J, the gap between germline ends came to 15 bases. Germline V gene sequence: CDR1 SNHLY, CDR2 FYNNEI. By sample fraction, this clonotype is medium-sized. Its antigen is undetermined. Noted time point: sample taken at primary tumor resection. TCRdb reprocessed the 5' RACE reads via MiXCR and lists one record per CDR3 protein. Among some 4,100 distinct CDR3 sequences, 5.5% to 7.5% were seen once, and the ten largest hold 15% to 20%. This sequence was found in a male donor with early-stage non-small cell lung cancer. The starting material was lung tumor tissue, obtained at surgery. V and J are TRBV2 and TRBJ2-1; the D gene is possibly TRBD2 (6 bases). The CDR3: CASSERTSWSNEQFF. The CDR3 DNA sequence: TGTGCCAGCAGTGAGAGAACTAGCTGGAGCAATGAGCAGTTCTTC. The whole variable domain, remainder taken from reference TRBV2 and TRBJ2-1, is EPEVTQTPSHQVTQMGQEVILRCVPISNHLYFYWYRQILGQKVEFLVSFYNNEISEKSEIFDDQFSVERPDGSNFTLKIRSTKLEDSAMYFCASSERTSWSNEQFFGPGTRLTVL.